The clone carrying this T cell receptor beta chain was detected only a few times. Its antigen is not known. TCRdb reprocessed the RT-PCR reads via MiXCR and lists one record per CDR3 protein. The top ten clones hold 6% to 8% of a sample with approximately 730,000 distinct CDR3 sequences, 14% of them seen once. The sample comes from a study of response to subunit inactivated influenza vaccine. Whole-study results and caveats: It was the authors' suggestion that each seasonal influenza vaccination recruits few new T cells.

V was clipped by 4 bases and J by 0 bases, with 16 bases between them. CDR1 DFQATT and CDR2 SNEGSKA come from the germline V gene (reference sequence). This CDR3 has 15 amino acids. Sequencing used PBMCs from blood, obtained around two weeks before vaccination. This TCR derives from a man aged 45 to 65 who received an inactivated influenza vaccine. The rearrangement uses TRBV20-1 and TRBJ2-7; D is possibly TRBD1 or TRBD2 (5 bases each). CDR3 in DNA: TGCAGTGCTAAGAACCGGGACGGAAGCTCCTACGAGCAGTACTTC. This translates into CSAKNRDGSSYEQYF.